These T cell receptor beta chains were read from a single sample in a study of PD-L1 blockade in urothelial cancer. Profiled with immunoSEQ multiplex PCR; TCRdb holds only in-frame clones, not every one. The sample lists some 50,000 clones, about 83% occurring once. This specimen was PBMCs, taken around atezolizumab (anti-PD-L1) treatment. These receptors were taken from a woman in her fifties or sixties with urothelial cancer. CDR3s include the opening cysteine and the closing phenylalanine or tryptophan. Each record gives: J gene, V gene, CDR3 protein.

>TRBJ1-1|TRBV7-2
CASPKGVPAFF
>TRBJ1-2|TRBV19
CASKKSAGTANYGYTF
>TRBJ2-2|TRBV7-2
CASRQRAGGTGELFF
>TRBJ2-5|TRBV2
CASSEERIQETQYF
>TRBJ2-3|TRBV28
CASKGAGVGADTQYF
>TRBJ1-2|TRBV6-5
CASSYSGRDNYGYTF
>TRBJ1-3|TRBV21-1
CASSLTPGQGGSGNTIYF
>TRBJ1-5|TRBV21-1
CASSKEGGAGVSNQPQHF
>TRBJ2-3|TRBV2
CASSDFVSRDRALLDTQYF
>TRBJ2-4|TRBV7-8
CASSLLGTGGMAKNIQYF
>TRBJ2-6|TRBV9
CASRSDRLHSGANVLTF
>TRBJ1-2|TRBV19
CASSSRTGLSYTF
>TRBJ2-7|TRBV9
CASSVFYQGSVYEQYF
>TRBJ2-5|TRBV2
CASMRQGETQYF
>TRBJ1-2|TRBV7-9
CASSPGGLENYGYTF
>TRBJ2-6|TRBV2
CASSRLAGGPSGANVLTF
>TRBJ2-7|TRBV28
CASRPWGGFYEQYF
>TRBJ2-1|TRBV10-2
CASSELASGRSGFF
>TRBJ2-7|TRBV4-1
CASSQVGGTSAVYEQYF
>TRBJ1-1|TRBV20-1
CSERVNTEAFF
>TRBJ2-2|TRBV19
CASTMTGRGRNTGELFF
>TRBJ2-7|TRBV7-2
CASSLDTGYEQYF
>TRBJ2-3|TRBV6-1
CASMGLAPTDTQYF
>TRBJ2-2|TRBV19
CASSAGTANTGELFF
>TRBJ1-3|TRBV10-1
CASQTGAGNTIYF
>TRBJ1-1|TRBV27
CASFYRGWTEAFF
>TRBJ2-7|TRBV7-2
CASSSGVHHYEQYF
>TRBJ2-1|TRBV11-2
CASSAALFGSYNEQFF
>TRBJ1-5|TRBV7-8
CASSLGAGHSNQPQHF
>TRBJ2-7|TRBV5-1
CASSLAVGAYEQYF
>TRBJ1-5|TRBV5-6
CASSFYDRPHQPQHF
>TRBJ2-3|TRBV5-4
CASSPGASGFGDTQYF
>TRBJ2-6|TRBV5-1
CASSGGQGTGANVLTF
>TRBJ2-4|TRBV11-3
CASSLGGQGWHIQYF
>TRBJ2-7|TRBV7-9
CASSSSYSGLEQYF
>TRBJ2-7|TRBV6-5
CASSYTGQGVYEQYF
>TRBJ1-5|TRBV7-8
CASSLRAGTNQPQHF
>TRBJ2-7|TRBV9
CASSPQGTSGGLTNLYEQYF
>TRBJ2-7|TRBV27
CASSSTSGSYEQYF
>TRBJ2-1|TRBV29-1
CSALLVVTYNEQFF
>TRBJ2-7|TRBV11-3
CASSPSDRAAYEQYF
>TRBJ1-2|TRBV14
CASSQDRRGGGYTF
>TRBJ2-1|TRBV9
CASSARDRPYNEQFF
>TRBJ2-2|TRBV4-1
CASSRTGTGGTGELFF
>TRBJ2-1|TRBV2
CASSSRQGAIVNEQFF
>TRBJ1-5|TRBV19
CASTFDRGQPQHF
>TRBJ1-6|TRBV5-4
CASSLRQPNSPLHF
>TRBJ2-1|TRBV19
CASRGLALSYNEQFF
>TRBJ2-7|TRBV28
CASSLSPFGDRVYF
>TRBJ2-2|TRBV7-6
CASSLEGLNTGELFF
>TRBJ1-5|TRBV4-3
CASSQDRSSGQPQHF
>TRBJ2-7|TRBV27
CASSRGTEITYEQYF
>TRBJ1-3|TRBV5-1
CASSLNLDTIYF